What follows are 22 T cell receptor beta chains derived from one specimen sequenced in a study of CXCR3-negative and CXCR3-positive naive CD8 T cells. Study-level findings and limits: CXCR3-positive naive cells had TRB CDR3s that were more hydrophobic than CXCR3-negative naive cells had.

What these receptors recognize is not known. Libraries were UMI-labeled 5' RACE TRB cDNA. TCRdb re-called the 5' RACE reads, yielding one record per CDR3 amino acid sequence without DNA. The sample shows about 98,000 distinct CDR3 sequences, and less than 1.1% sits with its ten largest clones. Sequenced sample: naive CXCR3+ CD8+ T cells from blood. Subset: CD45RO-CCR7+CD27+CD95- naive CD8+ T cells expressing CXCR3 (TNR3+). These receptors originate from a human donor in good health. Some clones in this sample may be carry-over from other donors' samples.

CDR3 residues: CASSPGLAGVKDYEQYF. V gene TRBV14 combines with J gene TRBJ2-7; the TRBD2 assignment by TCRdb is unverifiable without DNA. The CDR3 spans 17 residues. Germline CDR1 and CDR2: SGHDN and FVKESK. Based on the CDR3 plus reference TRBV14 and TRBJ2-7, the full variable domain is EAGVTQFPSHSVIEKGQTVTLRCDPISGHDNLYWYRRVMGKEIKFLLHFVKESKQDESGMPNNRFLAERTGGTYSTLKVQPAELEDSGVYFCASSPGLAGVKDYEQYFGPGTRLTVT.

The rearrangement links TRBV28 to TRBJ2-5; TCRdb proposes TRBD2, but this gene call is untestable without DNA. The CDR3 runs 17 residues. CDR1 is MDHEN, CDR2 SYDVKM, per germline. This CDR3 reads CASSFYSELAGSGTQYF.

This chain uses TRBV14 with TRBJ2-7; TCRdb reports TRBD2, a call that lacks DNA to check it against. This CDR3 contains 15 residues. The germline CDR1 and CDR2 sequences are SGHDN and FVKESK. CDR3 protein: CASRSDGTAEYEQYF.

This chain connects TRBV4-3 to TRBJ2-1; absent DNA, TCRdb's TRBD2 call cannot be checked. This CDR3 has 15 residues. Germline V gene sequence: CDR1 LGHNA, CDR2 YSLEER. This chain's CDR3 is CASSQDSGRADEQFF.

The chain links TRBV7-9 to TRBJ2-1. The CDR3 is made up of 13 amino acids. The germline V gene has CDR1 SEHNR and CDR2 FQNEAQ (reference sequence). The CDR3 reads CASSLELVDEQFF.

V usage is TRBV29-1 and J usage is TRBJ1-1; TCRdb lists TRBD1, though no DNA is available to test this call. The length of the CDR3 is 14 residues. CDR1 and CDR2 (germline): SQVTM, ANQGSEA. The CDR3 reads CSVPWDRGNTEAFF.

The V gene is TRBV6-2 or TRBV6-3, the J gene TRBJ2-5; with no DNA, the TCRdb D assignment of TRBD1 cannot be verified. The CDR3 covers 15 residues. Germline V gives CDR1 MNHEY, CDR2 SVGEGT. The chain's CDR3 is CASRRADRDQETQYF.

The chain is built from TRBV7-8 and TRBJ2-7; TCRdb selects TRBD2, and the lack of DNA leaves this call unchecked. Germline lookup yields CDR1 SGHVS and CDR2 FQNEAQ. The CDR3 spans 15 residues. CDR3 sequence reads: CASSLRLAGIYEQYF.

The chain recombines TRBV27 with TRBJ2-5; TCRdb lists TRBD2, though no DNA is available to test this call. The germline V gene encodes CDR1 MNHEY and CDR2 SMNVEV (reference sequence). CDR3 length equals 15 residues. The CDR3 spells CASRAVDYYQETQYF.

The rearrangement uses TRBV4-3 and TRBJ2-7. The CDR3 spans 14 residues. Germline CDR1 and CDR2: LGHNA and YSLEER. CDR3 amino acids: CASSQDRGGPEQYF.

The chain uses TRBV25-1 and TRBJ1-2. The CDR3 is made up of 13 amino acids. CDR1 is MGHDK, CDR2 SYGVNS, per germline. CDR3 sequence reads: CASSESHTYGYTF.

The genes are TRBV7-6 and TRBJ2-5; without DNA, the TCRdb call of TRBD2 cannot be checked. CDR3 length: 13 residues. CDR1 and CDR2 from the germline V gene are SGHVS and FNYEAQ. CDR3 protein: CASRGGGTETQYF.

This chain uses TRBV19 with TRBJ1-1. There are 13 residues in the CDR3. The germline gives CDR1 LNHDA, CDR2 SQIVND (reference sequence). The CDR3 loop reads CASSVDGNTEAFF.

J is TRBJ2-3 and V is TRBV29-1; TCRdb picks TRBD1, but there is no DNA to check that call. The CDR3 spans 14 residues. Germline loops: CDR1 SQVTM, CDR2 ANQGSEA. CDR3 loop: CSVDWQGSTDTQYF.

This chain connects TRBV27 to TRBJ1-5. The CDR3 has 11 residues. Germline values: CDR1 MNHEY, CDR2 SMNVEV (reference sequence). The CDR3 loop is CASSSGPIQHF.

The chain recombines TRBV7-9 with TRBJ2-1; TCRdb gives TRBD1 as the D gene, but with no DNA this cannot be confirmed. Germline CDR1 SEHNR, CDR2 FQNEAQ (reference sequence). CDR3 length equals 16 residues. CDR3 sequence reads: CASSPSGTGEWDEQFF. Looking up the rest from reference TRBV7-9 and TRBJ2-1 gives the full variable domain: DTGVSQNPRHKITKRGQNVTFRCDPISEHNRLYWYRQTLGQGPEFLTYFQNEAQLEKSRLLSDRFSAERPKGSFSTLEIQRTEQGDSAMYLCASSPSGTGEWDEQFFGPGTRLTVL.

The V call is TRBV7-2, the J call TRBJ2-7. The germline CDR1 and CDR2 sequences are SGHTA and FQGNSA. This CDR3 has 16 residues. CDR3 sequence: CASSLLAFDPSGEQYF.

The CDR3 here is CSVWWLVGGNTEAFF. This chain links TRBV29-1 with TRBJ1-1. Looked up from germline, CDR1 is SQVTM and CDR2 is ANQGSEA. The CDR3 length is 15 residues.

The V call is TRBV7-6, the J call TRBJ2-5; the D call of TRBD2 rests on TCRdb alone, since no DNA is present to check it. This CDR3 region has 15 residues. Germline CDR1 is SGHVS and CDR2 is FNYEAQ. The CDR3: CASNSHGGGEETQYF.

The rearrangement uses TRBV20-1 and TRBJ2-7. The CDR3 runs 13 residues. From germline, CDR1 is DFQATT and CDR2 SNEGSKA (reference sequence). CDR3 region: CSAKTGRTYEQYF.

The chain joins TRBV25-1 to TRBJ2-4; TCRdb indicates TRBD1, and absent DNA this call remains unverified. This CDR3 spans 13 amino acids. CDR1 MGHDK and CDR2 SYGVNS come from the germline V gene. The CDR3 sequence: CASSVGGLNIQYF. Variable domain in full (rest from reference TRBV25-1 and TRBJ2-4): EADIYQTPRYLVIGTGKKITLECSQTMGHDKMYWYQQDPGMELHLIHYSYGVNSTEKGDLSSESTVSRIRTEHFPLTLESARPSHTSQYLCASSVGGLNIQYFGAGTRLSVL.

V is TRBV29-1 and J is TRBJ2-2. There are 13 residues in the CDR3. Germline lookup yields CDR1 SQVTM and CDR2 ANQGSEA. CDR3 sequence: CSVEDTGYGELFF.